Listed here are 8 T cell receptor beta chains from one sample, sequenced in a study of blood T cell repertoires in COVID-19. Using immunoSEQ multiplex PCR, the repertoire was profiled, and TCRdb retains in-frame clones only, with some absent. Of about 160,000 clones detected, around nine tenths appear once; the ten largest clones hold under 0.7%. The sample was peripheral blood. These TCRs come from a man aged 60 to 75 with COVID-19, enrolled during active disease.

The rearrangement joins TRBV7-2 to TRBJ2-1, with D unresolved. The CDR3 extends over 11 amino acids. Germline loops: CDR1 SGHTA, CDR2 FQGNSA. The germline V and J ends were trimmed by 6 bases and 8 bases, with 8 bases remaining between them. The CDR3 reads CASRQTDEQFF. The CDR3 region has the DNA TGTGCCAGCAGACAGACCGATGAGCAGTTCTTC.

The chain uses TRBV24-1 and TRBJ2-1; 10 positions match TRBD1. The CDR3 is made up of 16 amino acids. Germline-derived CDR1 and CDR2 are KGHDR and SFDVKD. Trimming took 4 bases from V and 8 from J; bases not matched to a gene: 10. CDR3 loop: CATSELDRGKNDEQFF. CDR3 sequence (DNA): TGTGCCACCAGTGAACTGGACAGGGGGAAAAACGATGAGCAGTTCTTC.

The V gene is TRBV19, the J gene TRBJ1-2; unclear D gene. The CDR3 contains 13 residues. Germline V CDR1 and CDR2: LNHDA, SQIVND (reference sequence). Trimming stripped 7 bases from V and 7 bases from J, with 16 bases between. DNA for the CDR3: TGTGCCAGTAAGGTGAGGCAGAGCCCTGGCTACACCTTC. This translates into CASKVRQSPGYTF.

The V call is TRBV29-1, the J call TRBJ2-7, with 10 positions matching TRBD2. V shed 7 bases and J 5 bases; nucleotides not matched to a gene: 8. CDR1 SQVTM and CDR2 ANQGSEA come from the germline V gene. The CDR3 is 13 residues long. Written as DNA, the CDR3 is TGCAGCGGCACGGCTAGCGGGAGTAACGAGCAGTACTTC. Translating it yields CSGTASGSNEQYF.

DNA of the CDR3: TGTGCCAGCAGCGTCGGGACTCACTCCTACAATGAGCAGTTCTTC. It translates to CASSVGTHSYNEQFF. This chain links TRBV9 with TRBJ2-1; D is possibly TRBD2 (6 bases). Germline CDR1 is SGDLS and CDR2 is YYNGEE. Trimming pared 2 bases from V and 0 bases from J, leaving 9 bases between. The CDR3 contains 15 residues.

This clone was found a few times. The V call is TRBV5-6, the J call TRBJ1-2; unclear D gene. The CDR3 sequence is 13 residues long. CDR1 SGHDT and CDR2 YYEEEE come from the germline V gene. Trimming took off 0 bases at V and 4 bases at J, with 7 bases between the two ends. The CDR3 nucleotides are TGTGCCAGCAGCTTGGCCCTAGGCTATGGCTACACCTTC. This encodes CASSLALGYGYTF.

The chain employs TRBV4-2 and TRBJ2-7, with 8 bases identical to TRBD2. Germline CDR1 and CDR2: LGHNA and YNFKEQ. Trimming removed 0 bases from V and 5 bases from J; junction bases left unmatched: 6. The length of the CDR3 is 15 residues. The CDR3 nucleotides are TGTGCCAGCAGCCAAGATCCGGGGGGGAGCGACGAGCAGTACTTC. Protein product: CASSQDPGGSDEQYF.

The chain links TRBV6-2 or TRBV6-3 to TRBJ1-1; TRBD1 aligns across 9 bases. The CDR3 extends over 15 amino acids. V gave up 6 bases and J gave up 4 bases; unmatched junction bases: 9. Looked up from germline, CDR1 is MNHEY and CDR2 is SVGEGT. CDR3 nucleotides: TGTGCCAGCAGCCACTTACAGGGGGCTCGCACTGAAGCTTTCTTT. This codes for CASSHLQGARTEAFF.